The present T cell receptor beta chain was sequenced within a study of tissue T cells after allogeneic stem cell transplantation. Time point indicated: mouse harvest day 14 after allogeneic transplant. Each mouse received 10^7 T-cell-depleted marrow cells plus 10^6 splenic CD5+ T cells by tail vein. Study-wide results and caveats: Anatomically similar tissues had similar TCR repertoires within each patient. Blood and spleen captured only part of the tissue TCR repertoire. Across patients, clones rarely overlapped, yet motif clusters were shared tissue-specifically.

Regarding this clone: What it binds is unknown. Mouse germline and gene names are used. The CDR3 end lies 1 residue beyond the end of the read and is filled in from the germline J gene.

Germline CDR1 is LGHDT and CDR2 is YNNKQL (reference sequence). The CDR3 consists of 14 residues. V lost 6 bases to trimming and J lost 4 bases, with 15 bases between them. Measured with immunoSEQ multiplex PCR; TCRdb has only the in-frame clones, and not every one. The repertoire consists of approximately 4,700 clones, with 32% occurring once and the leading ten covering roughly 9.6%. This TCR was sampled from a female BALB/c mouse given C57BL/6 T cells with graft-versus-host disease after an allogeneic hematopoietic cell transplant. V gene TRBV4 combines with J gene TRBJ1-2, with a possible D match to TRBD1 (6 bases). The sample comprised skin. CDR3 bases read: TGTGCCAGCAGTCAAGGGGGGGTGGTCTCCGACTACACC. Translating gives CASSQGGVVSDYT. The complete CDR3 protein is CASSQGGVVSDYTF.